A selection of T cell receptor beta chains follows, all from one sample in a study of cytomegalovirus exposure and HLA in healthy donors. The data were produced by immunoSEQ multiplex PCR, yet TCRdb's version contains in-frame clones alone and is incomplete. The table lists 98,000 or so clones, 10% of them singletons, with under 6.5% in the top ten. What was sequenced was PBMCs. The source is a man in his forties in good health and CMV-seropositive. Each CDR3 is given with its conserved first and last residue. Each record gives: CDR3 protein, CDR3 DNA, J gene, D gene, CDR3 length, V gene, clone size. The D gene is left open where the match is weak. Size is stated for part of the rows, as once, few or many counts, or as a class when the clone is expanded.

CDR3: CASRPRDGLAGVVGEQFF; DNA: TGTGCCAGCAGACCCAGAGACGGACTAGCGGGAGTAGTTGGTGAGCAGTTCTTC; J: TRBJ2-1; D: TRBD2; length: 18; V: TRBV14; size: .
CDR3: CASSFEAAQPQHF; DNA: TGTGCCAGCAGTTTTGAGGCGGCTCAGCCCCAGCATTTT; J: TRBJ1-5; D: .; length: 13; V: TRBV28; size: .
CDR3: CASSALGDTEAFF; DNA: TGTGCCAGCAGCGCCCTAGGTGACACTGAAGCTTTCTTT; J: TRBJ1-1; D: .; length: 13; V: TRBV5-8; size: .
CDR3: CASSPGLASYEQYF; DNA: TGTGCCAGCAGCCCGGGACTAGCATCTTACGAGCAGTACTTC; J: TRBJ2-7; D: TRBD2; length: 14; V: TRBV11-2; size: few
CDR3: CASSPPTGGGYEQYF; DNA: TGTGCCAGCAGCCCCCCGACAGGGGGCGGCTACGAGCAGTACTTC; J: TRBJ2-7; D: TRBD1; length: 15; V: TRBV5-8; size: few
CDR3: CASSQEWAKNQPQHF; DNA: TGCGCCAGCAGCCAAGAATGGGCAAAGAATCAGCCCCAGCATTTT; J: TRBJ1-5; D: .; length: 15; V: TRBV4-1; size: .
CDR3: CASSLEPGLVPEQYF; DNA: TGTGCCAGCAGCTTAGAACCGGGACTAGTACCCGAGCAGTACTTC; J: TRBJ2-7; D: TRBD2; length: 15; V: TRBV7-6; size: .
CDR3: CASSIGSTEAFF; DNA: TGTGCCAGCAGTATTGGTAGCACTGAAGCTTTCTTT; J: TRBJ1-1; D: .; length: 12; V: TRBV6-5; size: .
CDR3: CASSPATGTGFSGANVLTF; DNA: TGTGCCAGCAGCCCCGCGACCGGGACAGGTTTTTCTGGGGCCAACGTCCTGACTTTC; J: TRBJ2-6; D: TRBD1; length: 19; V: TRBV4-2; size: .
CDR3: CASSPRGDVPQHF; DNA: TGTGCCAGCAGCCCCCGAGGTGATGTGCCCCAGCATTTT; J: TRBJ1-5; D: .; length: 13; V: TRBV27; size: .
CDR3: CASSLGTSNPNTGELFF; DNA: TGTGCCAGCAGCTTGGGGACTAGCAACCCGAACACCGGGGAGCTGTTTTTT; J: TRBJ2-2; D: TRBD2; length: 17; V: TRBV5-4; size: few
CDR3: CASSLSALAEQYF; DNA: TGTGCCAGCAGTTTGTCAGCACTAGCAGAGCAGTACTTC; J: TRBJ2-4; D: .; length: 13; V: TRBV28; size: few
CDR3: CATRPPGNTQYF; DNA: TGTGCCACCAGGCCCCCGGGGAACACGCAGTATTTT; J: TRBJ2-3; D: .; length: 12; V: TRBV10-3; size: few